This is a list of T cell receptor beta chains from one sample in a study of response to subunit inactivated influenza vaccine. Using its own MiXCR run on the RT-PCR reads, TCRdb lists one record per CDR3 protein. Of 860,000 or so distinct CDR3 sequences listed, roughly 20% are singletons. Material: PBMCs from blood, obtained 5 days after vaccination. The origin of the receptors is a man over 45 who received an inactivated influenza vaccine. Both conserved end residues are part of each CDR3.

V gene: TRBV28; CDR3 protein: CASSTGTVTEAFF
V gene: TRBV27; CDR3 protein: CASSFQGLANSPLHF
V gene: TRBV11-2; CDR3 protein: CASSSRQGPILYNEQFF
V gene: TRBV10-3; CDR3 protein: CAISKGTGGSDTQYF
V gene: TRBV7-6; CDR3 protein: CASSLGSGVVQPQHF
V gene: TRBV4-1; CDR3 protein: CASSGQGASQPQHF
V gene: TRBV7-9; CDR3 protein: CASSNRGGEYNEQFF
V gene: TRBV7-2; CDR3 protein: CASSILAAEQFF
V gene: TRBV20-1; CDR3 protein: CSARAPDRAYNSPLHF
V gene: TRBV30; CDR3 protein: CSWSPTSGRYNEQFF
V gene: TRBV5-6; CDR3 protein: CASSLMGGPTSSF
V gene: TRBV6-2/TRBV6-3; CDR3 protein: CASSYRTSGTSGTQYF
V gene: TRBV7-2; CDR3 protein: CASSLRGANVLTF
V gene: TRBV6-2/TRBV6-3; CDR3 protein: CASSYWSSSTDTQYF
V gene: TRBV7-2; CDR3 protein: CASSDRVGRREKLFF
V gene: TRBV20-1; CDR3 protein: CSAGSGSSPDTQYF
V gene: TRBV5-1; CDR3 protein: CASSLVLAGFEDTQYF
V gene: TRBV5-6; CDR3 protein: CASSLAGKDQPQHF
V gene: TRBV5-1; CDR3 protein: CASSLGPPGEHIYYEQYF
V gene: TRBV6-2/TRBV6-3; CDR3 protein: CASSYPWTSALWEQYF
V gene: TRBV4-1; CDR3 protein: CASSPTGSSGEAFF
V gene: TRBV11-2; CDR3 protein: CASSLSRSASDSYNEQFF
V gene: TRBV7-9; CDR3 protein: CASSLSGNRVETQYF
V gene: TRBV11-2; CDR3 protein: CASSLVGGATGELFF
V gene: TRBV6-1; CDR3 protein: CASSEQGASTEAFF
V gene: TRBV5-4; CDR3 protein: CASSKKGLAGLPSGELFF
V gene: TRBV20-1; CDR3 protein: CSAPLREGTNNEQFF
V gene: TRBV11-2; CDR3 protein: CASSRSGSDTQYF
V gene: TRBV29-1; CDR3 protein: CSVEGLAGGPLETQYF
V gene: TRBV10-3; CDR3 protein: CAISESGGDYNEQFF
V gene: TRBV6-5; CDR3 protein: CASSSQGPGELFF
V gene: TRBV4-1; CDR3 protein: CASSQEGFRSNNQPQHF
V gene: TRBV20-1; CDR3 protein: CSARAQGTDTQYF
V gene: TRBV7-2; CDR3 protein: CASSLGGTGLSEQYF
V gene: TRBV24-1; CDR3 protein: CATSRTGGYTGELFF
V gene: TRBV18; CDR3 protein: CASSPKDLGNQPQHF
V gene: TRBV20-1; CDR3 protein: CSARTLIHGELFF
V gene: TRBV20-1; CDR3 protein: CSANGGTPPDTQYF
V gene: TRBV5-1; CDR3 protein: CASSRGLAGVVTDTQYF
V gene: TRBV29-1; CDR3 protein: CSANRDSYNEQFF
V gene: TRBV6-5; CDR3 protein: CASSYQWSTDTQYF
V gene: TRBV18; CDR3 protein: CASSPPRRDEQYF
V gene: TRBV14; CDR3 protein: CASSQVRGAAAFF
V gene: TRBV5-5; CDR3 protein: CASSLAPGSSYNEQFF
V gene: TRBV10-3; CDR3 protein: CAISESRGEGDTQYF
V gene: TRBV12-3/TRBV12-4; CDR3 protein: CASNQGVYYEQYF
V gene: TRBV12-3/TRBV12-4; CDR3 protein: CASSYRISPLHF